This TCR beta chain came from a study of cytomegalovirus exposure and HLA in healthy donors. With 60 Vbeta and 13 Jbeta primers, the PCR was carried out. TCRdb keeps only in-frame clones here, not all; method: immunoSEQ multiplex PCR. In the table there are about 190,000 clones, 84% of which are singletons. V was pared by 4 bases and J by 2 bases, with 6 bases of the junction left unmatched. The CDR3 spans 17 residues. Germline V CDR1 and CDR2: SNHLY, FYNNEI. The chain combines TRBV2 with TRBJ1-5; 12 bases fit TRBD1. The sequencing sample was made of PBMCs. The clonotype was recovered from a woman in her fifties or sixties in good health and CMV-seropositive. CDR3 nucleotide sequence: TGTGCCAGCAGTGCGGCCGGGACAGGGGGCGGCAATCAGCCCCAGCATTTT. Translated: CASSAAGTGGGNQPQHF.